Listed here is a single TCR beta chain. These data are taken from a study of T cells in localized non-small cell lung cancer. The V gene lost 0 bases and the J gene lost 2 bases, with 11 bases spanning the gap. Per germline, CDR1 WNHNN and CDR2 SYGVQD (reference sequence). This CDR3 is built from 15 residues. Profiling relied on immunoSEQ multiplex PCR, and the TCRdb table lists in-frame clones only, not all of them. The table shows 50,000 to 55,000 clones, with more than 85% occurring only once. This receptor was obtained from a female donor with stage II lung adenocarcinoma. Sequencing used PBMCs, obtained before any cancer treatment. The chain recombines TRBV10-1 with TRBJ2-7; maybe TRBD1 (6 bases). The CDR3 here is CASSESKTGAYEQYF. CDR3 nucleotides: TGCGCCAGCAGTGAGTCCAAGACAGGAGCCTACGAGCAGTACTTC.